These T cell receptor beta chains were read from a single sample in a study of T cells in Graves' hyperthyroidism and ophthalmopathy. TCRdb independently ran MiXCR on the multiplex PCR reads; one entry per CDR3 protein. Of some 350,000 distinct CDR3 sequences in the sample, 15% to 19% were seen once. The sample was blood. These receptors originate from a woman aged 18-29 years with Graves' hyperthyroidism that later progressed to Graves' ophthalmopathy. Each CDR3 is given with its conserved first and last residue. A D gene is named only where the DNA matches it firmly. Size tells how often a clone was seen (once, few, many) or the class of an expanded clone, and some rows leave it out.

V gene	J gene	clone size	D gene	CDR3 DNA	CDR3 protein
TRBV24-1	TRBJ2-1	few	.	TGTGCCACCAGTGATTCCGCAGTTAATGAGCAGTTCTTC	CATSDSAVNEQFF
TRBV28	TRBJ2-2	many	.	TGTGCCAGCAGTTTGAGGGACTTCATCGGGGAGCTGTTTTTT	CASSLRDFIGELFF
TRBV27	TRBJ2-1	many	.	TGTGCCAGCAGTTTATACGCGACAGGCCCCTACAATGAGCAGTTCTTC	CASSLYATGPYNEQFF
TRBV3-1	TRBJ2-3	many	TRBD2	TGTGCCAGCAGCCTTCGCGGGAGGGCCGCCGATACGCAGTATTTT	CASSLRGRAADTQYF
TRBV28	TRBJ2-1	many	.	TGTGCCAGCAGTTTCTATCTGGGGTTGCGGGCCCCAGACTTCTCCTACAATGAGCAGTTCTTC	CASSFYLGLRAPDFSYNEQFF
TRBV27	TRBJ2-5	many	TRBD2	TGTGCCAGCAGTCCCCGGGGGGGAGGGGTAGAGACCCAGTACTTC	CASSPRGGGVETQYF
TRBV7-2	TRBJ2-1	many	TRBD2	TGTGCCAGCAGCTTACTCGCCAGGACTAGCGGGAGGGATAGTGAGCAGTTCTTC	CASSLLARTSGRDSEQFF
TRBV4-3	TRBJ2-1	many	.	TGCGCCAGCAGCCAAGATAGGGGACATGAGCAGTTCTTC	CASSQDRGHEQFF
TRBV28	TRBJ2-1	many	.	TGTGCCAGCCTGGGGGCGGGATGGGGCTACAATGAGCAGTTCTTC	CASLGAGWGYNEQFF
TRBV28	TRBJ1-1	many	TRBD1	TGTGCCAGCAGTCCTTTCAGGGGGCTTGGCACTGAAGCTTTCTTT	CASSPFRGLGTEAFF
TRBV2	TRBJ1-5	.	TRBD1	TGTGCCAGCAGCGAGACCCAGCCTTACAGGGGGCGTATCAATCAGCCCCAGCATTTT	CASSETQPYRGRINQPQHF
TRBV19	TRBJ1-1	.	.	TGTGCCAGTAGTATAGGGTACACTGAAGCTTTCTTT	CASSIGYTEAFF
TRBV10-3	TRBJ2-1	few	TRBD2	TGTGCCATCAGTGAACCGGGAGGGCCCGCCTACAATGAGCAGTTCTTC	CAISEPGGPAYNEQFF
TRBV5-8	TRBJ1-1	few	.	TGTGCCAGCTTAAAGACGGGGGGCATGAACACTGAAGCTTTCTTT	CASLKTGGMNTEAFF
TRBV30	TRBJ2-1	many	.	TGTGCCTGGAGTGCTCTAGCGCAAGCCTACAATGAGCAGTTCTTC	CAWSALAQAYNEQFF
TRBV6-9	TRBJ2-5	.	TRBD2	TGTGCCAGCAGTTATAGTGGAGGGAGGGCCGGGGAGACCCAGTACTTC	CASSYSGGRAGETQYF
TRBV7-9	TRBJ1-3	.	.	TGTGCCAGCAGCGGGGGACCGGTTGGAAACACCATATATTTT	CASSGGPVGNTIYF
TRBV2	TRBJ1-3	many	.	TGTGCCAGCAGTATTTCCTCTGGAAACACCATATATTTT	CASSISSGNTIYF
TRBV24-1	TRBJ2-2	.	.	TGTGCCACCAGTGATTCGACAGAAAACACCGGGGAGCTGTTTTTT	CATSDSTENTGELFF
TRBV2	TRBJ2-3	many	TRBD1	TGTGCCAGCCCCCCGACAGGGGATTCCACAGATACGCAGTATTTT	CASPPTGDSTDTQYF
TRBV4-1	TRBJ2-6	.	.	TGCGCCAGCAGCCGGGGACCGTCTGGGGCCAACGTCCTGACTTTC	CASSRGPSGANVLTF
TRBV3-1	TRBJ2-6	.	.	TGTGCCAGCAGCCCCCCTGGGACCAACGTCCTGACTTTC	CASSPPGTNVLTF
TRBV4-1	TRBJ2-2	many	TRBD1	TGCGCCAGCAGCCCGCAGGGGGCCGGGGAGCTGTTTTTT	CASSPQGAGELFF
TRBV30	TRBJ1-2	many	.	TGTGCCTGGAGTGTAACCTTCCGGGATGGCTACACCTTC	CAWSVTFRDGYTF
TRBV12-3/TRBV12-4	TRBJ2-1	many	.	TGTGCCAGCAGCCCGGCGGACGGGCAGTTCTTC	CASSPADGQFF
TRBV12-3/TRBV12-4	TRBJ2-2	.	.	TGTGCCAGCAGTTTCTGGCAGGGGAACGGGGAGCTGTTTTTT	CASSFWQGNGELFF
TRBV30	TRBJ1-2	.	.	TGTGCCTGGAGTGTAGGTAGGCAAGGCTACACCTTC	CAWSVGRQGYTF
TRBV28	TRBJ2-7	many	TRBD2	TGTGCCAGCCGGGCTAGCGGGGGTAGCTCCTACGAGCAGTACTTC	CASRASGGSSYEQYF
TRBV15	TRBJ2-7	few	TRBD1	TGTGCCACCAGCAGAAGGACAGGGTACGAGCAGTACTTC	CATSRRTGYEQYF
TRBV28	TRBJ2-7	many	TRBD2	TGTGCCAGCCGTAGACTAGCGGGAGGGCCGTACGAGCAGTACTTC	CASRRLAGGPYEQYF
TRBV10-3	TRBJ2-1	.	.	TGTGCCATCAGCGACGGGACACAATCCTACAATGAGCAGTTCTTC	CAISDGTQSYNEQFF
TRBV5-6	TRBJ2-5	.	.	TGTGCCAGCAGCTACCAGGGGGGGGGGAAAGAGACCCAGTACTTC	CASSYQGGGKETQYF
TRBV6-1	TRBJ1-6	few	TRBD1	TGTGCCAGCAGAGGACAGGGACGCAATTCACCCCTCCACTTT	CASRGQGRNSPLHF
TRBV2	TRBJ2-6	many	.	TGTGCCAGCAGTTGGGACCCAGGCTCTGGGGCCAACGTCCTGACTTTC	CASSWDPGSGANVLTF
TRBV12-3/TRBV12-4	TRBJ2-7	many	.	TGTGCCAGCAGTTTAGGAGGACATGTTGACGAGCAGTACTTC	CASSLGGHVDEQYF
TRBV7-9	TRBJ1-4	few	TRBD1	TGTGCCAGCAGCCCAACAACAGGGGGGGCTAATGAAAAACTGTTTTTT	CASSPTTGGANEKLFF
TRBV2	TRBJ1-1	.	TRBD1	TGTGCCAGCAGTGGAAACAGGGGCTCGGGGACTGAAGCTTTCTTT	CASSGNRGSGTEAFF
TRBV20-1	TRBJ2-1	.	.	TGCAGTGCTAGTGGTAGCGGCTCCTACAATGAGCAGTTCTTC	CSASGSGSYNEQFF
TRBV7-9	TRBJ2-7	.	.	TGTGCCAGCAGGTCCCGGAGGGACAGTACGAGGGAGCAGTACTTC	CASRSRRDSTREQYF
TRBV27	TRBJ1-2	.	TRBD1	TGTGCCAGCAGTTTAAATCCCTGGCAGGGGGGTGGCTACACCTTC	CASSLNPWQGGGYTF
TRBV18	TRBJ1-1	many	.	TGTGCCAGCTCACCACTTGAGAACACTGAAGCTTTCTTT	CASSPLENTEAFF